This entry lists 24 T cell receptor beta chains sequenced from one sample in a study of T cells after yellow fever vaccination. TCRdb processed the 5' RACE reads anew with MiXCR; each CDR3 protein has one entry. The repertoire holds around 610,000 distinct CDR3 sequences, with about 13% as singletons. Sequencing was performed on PBMCs, taken on the day of the yellow fever booster vaccination. The receptors were gathered from a man in his thirties or forties who received the YFV17D yellow fever vaccine.

This clonotype turned up a few times. The chain recombines TRBV30 with TRBJ2-3; D gene unclear. The CDR3 spans 13 residues. Germline V gives CDR1 GTSNPN, CDR2 SVGIG (reference sequence). V was clipped by 3 bases and J by 4 bases, with 11 bases between them. The CDR3 DNA follows: TGTGCCTGGAGAGGCCAAGGCTCAGATACGCAGTATTTT. Residues: CAWRGQGSDTQYF.

This clonotype was counted many times. The CDR3 coding sequence is TGCGCCAGCAGCTTGGCCACGGGTTACGAGCAGTACTTC. Translating it yields CASSLATGYEQYF. The gene calls are TRBV5-1 and TRBJ2-7, with D unresolved. Germline V gene data show CDR1 as SGHRS and CDR2 as YFSETQ. V lost 0 bases to trimming and J lost 4 bases, with 8 bases between them. This CDR3 spans 13 amino acids.

The rearrangement links TRBV19 to TRBJ2-1, with no clear D. Germline-derived CDR1 and CDR2 are LNHDA and SQIVND (reference sequence). Trimming left V 3 bases short and J 5 bases short, with 11 bases between. The CDR3 runs to 14 residues. The CDR3 coding sequence is TGTGCCAGTAGTATTGCCCCACAGCACAATGAGCAGTTCTTC. It encodes CASSIAPQHNEQFF.

This clonotype came up once. The chain uses TRBV6-4 and TRBJ1-1; 7 bases align to TRBD1. The CDR3 runs to 15 residues. The junction had 8 bases not matched to a gene; V was cut back by 5 bases and J by 2 bases. CDR1 and CDR2 from the germline V gene are MRHNA and SNTAGT. DNA for the CDR3: TGTGCCAGCAGTCCCCAGGGGGGAATCAACACTGAAGCTTTCTTT. Translation gives CASSPQGGINTEAFF.

A single count supports this clonotype. The rearrangement links TRBV5-4 to TRBJ2-1; 14 bases agree with TRBD2. This CDR3 spans 16 amino acids. Unmatched junction bases numbered 4, after V lost 5 bases and J lost 3 bases. Germline CDR1 reads SGHNT; CDR2 reads YYREEE (reference sequence). CDR3 loop: CASRGTSGRLYNEQFF. The DNA of the CDR3 is TGTGCCAGCAGGGGGACTAGCGGGAGACTCTACAATGAGCAGTTCTTC.

This chain joins TRBV6-2 or TRBV6-3 and TRBJ2-1; TRBD2 matches 8 bases. CDR1 is MNHEY and CDR2 is SVGEGT in the germline V gene. CDR3 length: 15 residues. V dropped 6 bases and J dropped 8; count of bases not matched to a gene: 12. CDR3 bases: TGTGCCAGCAGGACCGGGACTAGTGGAGCCGATGAGCAGTTCTTC. It translates to CASRTGTSGADEQFF.

The J gene is TRBJ2-7, the V gene TRBV10-1, with D unclear. V lost 5 bases, J lost 5 bases, and 4 bases lay in between. Per germline, CDR1 WNHNN and CDR2 SYGVQD (reference sequence). This CDR3 is built from 10 residues. For the CDR3, the DNA is TGCGCCAGCAGTCCCCACGAGCAGTACTTC. This translates into CASSPHEQYF.

This clonotype was detected only a few times. The chain carries TRBV6-1 and TRBJ2-1; possibly TRBD2 for D (6 bases). The CDR3 extends over 15 amino acids. Trimming took 9 bases from V and 4 from J, leaving 19 bases between them. The germline V gene has CDR1 MNHNS and CDR2 SASEGT. The DNA of the CDR3 is TGTGCCAGTACCCCCCCTTCGCGGGGATACAATGAGCAGTTCTTC. Translation gives CASTPPSRGYNEQFF.

This chain connects TRBV5-1 to TRBJ2-7, with D perhaps TRBD2 (6 bases). V lost 5 bases and J lost 4, with 13 bases in between. CDR1 is SGHRS and CDR2 is YFSETQ in the germline V gene. The CDR3 consists of 13 residues. CDR3 DNA: TGCGCCAGCAGTACAATTAGCGGTTACGAGCAGTACTTC. Its translation: CASSTISGYEQYF.

The V gene is TRBV30, the J gene TRBJ2-5; D possibly matches TRBD1 or TRBD2 (5 bases each). CDR1 GTSNPN and CDR2 SVGIG come from the germline V gene (reference sequence). This CDR3 has 15 residues. V dropped 0 bases and J dropped 5 bases, with 16 bases sitting between them. CDR3 DNA: TGTGCCTGGAGTGTACTAGGGGTTGGGGAGGAGACCCAGTACTTC. This codes for CAWSVLGVGEETQYF.

This clonotype was seen many times. The gene calls are TRBV18 and TRBJ1-2, with D uncertain. CDR3 length: 14 residues. Trimming left V 0 bases short and J 3 bases short, with 8 bases between. The germline V gene encodes CDR1 KGHSH and CDR2 LQKENI. CDR3 loop: CASSPPESYYGYTF. The CDR3, as DNA: TGTGCCAGCTCACCACCGGAGAGCTACTATGGCTACACCTTC.

This clonotype showed up just a few times. This chain uses TRBV7-2 with TRBJ1-6; tentative D call: TRBD1 (6 bases). V dropped 10 bases and J dropped 6 bases, with 13 bases sitting between them. The CDR3 totals 13 residues. Germline loops: CDR1 SGHTA, CDR2 FQGNSA. The CDR3 loop is CATQQGFNSPLHF. CDR3 in DNA: TGTGCCACCCAACAGGGATTTAATTCACCCCTCCACTTT.

This chain links TRBV6-5 with TRBJ2-7, with 8 bases lining up with TRBD2. The trim removed 4 bases at V and 3 bases at J, leaving 8 bases unmatched. The length of the CDR3 is 15 residues. Germline values: CDR1 MNHEY, CDR2 SVGAGI. CDR3 region: CASSFGSGAHYEQYF. CDR3 bases: TGTGCCAGCAGTTTTGGTAGCGGGGCACACTACGAGCAGTACTTC.

This rearrangement joins TRBV18 to TRBJ2-7; D perhaps matches TRBD2 (5 bases). CDR1 is KGHSH, CDR2 LQKENI, per germline. The CDR3 totals 14 residues. Trimming took off 4 bases at V and 6 bases at J, with 16 bases between the two ends. CDR3 amino acids: CASSLEVRSSEQYF. The CDR3 DNA is TGTGCCAGCTCACTGGAGGTTCGGTCGTCCGAGCAGTACTTC.

The chain recombines TRBV20-1 with TRBJ2-1; 10 bases match TRBD1. The germline V gene encodes CDR1 DFQATT and CDR2 SNEGSKA (reference sequence). V dropped 2 bases and J dropped 7; count of bases not matched to a gene: 5. The CDR3 runs to 14 residues. Written as DNA, the CDR3 is TGCAGTGCTAGACCGGGACAGGGGAGGAATGAGCAGTTCTTC. It encodes CSARPGQGRNEQFF.

This clonotype has just a few counts. The chain is built from TRBV28 and TRBJ2-3; 9 bases match TRBD1. The CDR3 totals 15 residues. With V trimmed by 6 bases and J by 5 bases, 9 bases remained unmatched. The germline V gene has CDR1 MDHEN and CDR2 SYDVKM. DNA for the CDR3: TGTGCCAGCAGACGGGACAGGGCTGGGATAGATACGCAGTATTTT. The encoded protein is CASRRDRAGIDTQYF.

This clonotype has only a few counts. The V call is TRBV20-1, the J call TRBJ2-1; 11 nucleotides agree with TRBD2. From germline, CDR1 is DFQATT and CDR2 SNEGSKA (reference sequence). The J segment lost 4 bases and the V segment lost 5 bases, leaving 7 bases of the junction unmatched. The CDR3 extends over 15 amino acids. CDR3 sequence reads: CSAQRLAGRYNEQFF. The DNA for the CDR3 is TGCAGTGCTCAGAGACTAGCGGGACGATACAATGAGCAGTTCTTC.

This chain joins TRBV20-1 and TRBJ2-2, with D unclear. V lost 5 bases, J lost 3 bases, and 4 bases lay in between. The CDR3 is made up of 11 amino acids. In germline, CDR1 is DFQATT, CDR2 SNEGSKA (reference sequence). The CDR3, as DNA: TGCAGTGCTCCTTACACCGGGGAGCTGTTTTTT. Protein sequence: CSAPYTGELFF.

This clonotype was counted only a few times. The chain employs TRBV7-8 and TRBJ2-3; 8 bases match TRBD1. With V trimmed by 5 bases and J by 5 bases, 6 bases remained unmatched. This CDR3 has 14 residues. Germline-derived CDR1 and CDR2 are SGHVS and FQNEAQ. The CDR3 loop is CASSPRDRRDTQYF. DNA for the CDR3: TGTGCCAGCAGCCCTCGGGACAGGCGAGATACGCAGTATTTT.

This clonotype was observed a handful of times. The chain employs TRBV24-1 and TRBJ2-1, with a weak D call TRBD2 (6 bases). Germline V lookup: CDR1 KGHDR, CDR2 SFDVKD. Trimming removed 5 bases at V and 0 bases at J, with 13 bases between. The CDR3 has 16 amino acids. CDR3 coding DNA: TGTGCCACCAGTGGCCTTGGCGGGAACTCCTACAATGAGCAGTTCTTC. Translated: CATSGLGGNSYNEQFF.

This clonotype has more than one count but fewer than ten. The CDR3 DNA reads as TGTGCCAGCCGGGGGACTAGCGGACCCTACGAGCAGTACTTC. It specifies CASRGTSGPYEQYF. The chain has TRBV12-3 or TRBV12-4 and TRBJ2-7, with TRBD2 matching 11 bases. The CDR3 runs 14 residues. With 8 bases clipped from V and 2 bases from J, the junction kept 5 bases outside the gene matches.

This chain connects TRBV7-2 to TRBJ2-7; D is uncertain. V was shortened by 1 base and J by 6 bases, with 13 bases between the two germline ends. CDR1 SGHTA and CDR2 FQGNSA come from the germline V gene. CDR3 length equals 14 residues. CDR3 protein: CASSLGTPPGEQYF. As DNA, the CDR3 is TGTGCCAGCAGCTTAGGAACCCCCCCGGGCGAGCAGTACTTC.

The J gene is TRBJ1-2, the V gene TRBV6-6, with a weak D call TRBD1 (6 bases). Per the germline V gene, CDR1 is MNHNY and CDR2 is SVGAGI (reference sequence). The ends were cut back, 6 bases at V and 7 bases at J, with 15 bases in the middle. The CDR3 consists of 13 residues. The CDR3 loop is CASRPQGLGGYTF. CDR3 coding DNA: TGTGCCAGCAGACCACAGGGTCTGGGTGGCTACACCTTC.

The gene calls are TRBV12-3 or TRBV12-4 and TRBJ2-1; D is perhaps TRBD2 (6 bases). The V end lost 6 bases, the J end lost 4 bases, and 13 bases lay between the germline ends. This CDR3 region has 14 residues. CDR3: CASRIAARYNEQFF. In DNA, the CDR3 is TGTGCCAGCAGGATAGCGGCTCGGTACAATGAGCAGTTCTTC.